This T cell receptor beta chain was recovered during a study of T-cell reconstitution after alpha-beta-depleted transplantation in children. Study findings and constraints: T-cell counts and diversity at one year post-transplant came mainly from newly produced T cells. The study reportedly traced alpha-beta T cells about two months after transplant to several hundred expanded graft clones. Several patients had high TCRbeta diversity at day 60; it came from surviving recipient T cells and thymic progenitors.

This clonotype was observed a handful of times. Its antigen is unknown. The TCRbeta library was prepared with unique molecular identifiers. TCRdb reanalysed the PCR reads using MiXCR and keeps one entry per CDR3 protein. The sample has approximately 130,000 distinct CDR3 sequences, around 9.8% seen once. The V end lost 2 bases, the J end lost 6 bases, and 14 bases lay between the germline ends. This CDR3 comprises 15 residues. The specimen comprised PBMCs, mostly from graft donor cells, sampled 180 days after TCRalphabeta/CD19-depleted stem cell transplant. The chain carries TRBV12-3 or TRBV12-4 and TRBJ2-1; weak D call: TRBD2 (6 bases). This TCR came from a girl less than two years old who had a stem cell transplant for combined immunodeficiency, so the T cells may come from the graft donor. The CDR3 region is CASSLSREPLNEQFF. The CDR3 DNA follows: TGTGCCAGCAGTTTATCCCGGGAGCCTCTCAATGAGCAGTTCTTC.